A selection of T cell receptor beta chains follows, all from one sample in a study of T-cell reconstitution after alpha-beta-depleted transplantation in children. TCRdb ran MiXCR on the PCR reads and lists one entry per CDR3 protein. This sample has 300,000 to 400,000 distinct CDR3 sequences, with roughly 16% found just once. Sequencing was performed on PBMCs, mostly from graft donor cells, taken 360 days after TCRalphabeta/CD19-depleted stem cell transplant. These receptors all stem from a male patient between 2 and 10 years old who had a stem cell transplant for acute lymphoblastic leukemia, so the T cells may come from the graft donor. Both conserved end residues are part of each CDR3. Fields, in order: J gene, V gene, D gene, clone size, CDR3 protein, CDR3 DNA. A D gene is named only where the DNA matches it firmly. A clone size is listed for some rows: how often the clone was seen (once, few, many), or a class if it is expanded.

TRBJ1-1 TRBV7-9 . few CASSLVKQSRMNTEAFF TGTGCCAGCAGCTTAGTAAAACAGTCCCGAATGAACACTGAAGCTTTCTTT
TRBJ2-2 TRBV7-2 . few CASSLAGSGSNTGELFF TGTGCCAGCAGCTTAGCGGGGAGCGGCTCGAACACCGGGGAGCTGTTTTTT
TRBJ2-3 TRBV7-6 . few CASSLVAESPPDTQYF TGTGCCAGCAGCTTAGTCGCAGAATCACCCCCAGATACGCAGTATTTT
TRBJ2-1 TRBV20-1 . . CSASQTALPNEQFF TGCAGTGCTAGTCAGACAGCCCTTCCCAATGAGCAGTTCTTC
TRBJ2-7 TRBV4-3 TRBD2 . CASSQDGLAYEQYF TGCGCCAGCAGCCAAGATGGACTAGCCTACGAGCAGTACTTC
TRBJ2-7 TRBV7-2 TRBD2 . CASSLTAAGGRARDF TGTGCCAGCAGCTTAACGGCAGCCGGCGGGAGGGCAAGGGACTTC
TRBJ2-5 TRBV18 . few CASSSAVSGETQYF TGTGCCAGCTCATCCGCGGTCTCGGGCGAGACCCAGTACTTC
TRBJ2-7 TRBV6-2/TRBV6-3 . . CASSYSTYEQYF TGTGCCAGCAGTTACTCGACCTACGAGCAGTACTTC
TRBJ2-3 TRBV7-3 . . CASSSANQDTQYF TGTGCCAGCAGCTCAGCCAACCAAGATACGCAGTATTTT
TRBJ2-3 TRBV29-1 . . CSVEDLDWGLPSTDTQYF TGCAGCGTTGAAGATTTGGACTGGGGGCTACCTAGCACAGATACGCAGTATTTT
TRBJ2-7 TRBV6-5 TRBD2 few CASSSSGFPYEQYF TGTGCCAGCAGTTCTAGCGGGTTTCCCTACGAGCAGTACTTC
TRBJ1-5 TRBV5-1 . . CASSLVEFRNQPQHF TGCGCCAGCAGCTTGGTGGAGTTTCGCAATCAGCCCCAGCATTTT
TRBJ2-2 TRBV6-5 . . CASSWSHANTGELFF TGTGCCAGCAGTTGGTCACACGCGAACACCGGGGAGCTGTTTTTT
TRBJ1-2 TRBV6-2/TRBV6-3 . . CASSSVVPRSYTF TGTGCCAGCAGCTCCGTGGTTCCGCGTAGCTACACCTTC
TRBJ1-2 TRBV7-2 . few CASSLALSGVNYGYTF TGTGCCAGCAGCTTAGCGCTATCAGGCGTCAACTATGGCTACACCTTC
TRBJ2-3 TRBV4-2 TRBD2 . CASSPRGLVTSSTDTQYF TGTGCCAGCAGCCCCCGAGGACTAGTTACCTCTAGCACAGATACGCAGTATTTT
TRBJ2-7 TRBV27 TRBD2 few CASSTREGPYEQYF TGTGCCAGCAGCACCCGGGAGGGCCCCTACGAGCAGTACTTC
TRBJ1-2 TRBV10-3 . . CAISAGSQANYGYTF TGTGCCATCAGTGCTGGCAGCCAAGCTAACTATGGCTACACCTTC
TRBJ2-7 TRBV20-1 TRBD2 . CSAPEGGSRYEQYF TGCAGTGCTCCCGAGGGCGGGAGCCGCTACGAGCAGTACTTC
TRBJ2-7 TRBV12-3/TRBV12-4 . . CASSLGGQGGEQYF TGTGCCAGCAGTTTAGGGGGCCAGGGTGGCGAGCAGTACTTC
TRBJ2-5 TRBV20-1 TRBD2 . CSARKGGSGETQYF TGCAGTGCTAGAAAAGGCGGGAGTGGGGAGACCCAGTACTTC
TRBJ2-7 TRBV7-3 . few CASGSHSSPYEQYF TGTGCCAGCGGATCCCACAGTTCTCCGTACGAGCAGTACTTC
TRBJ2-2 TRBV27 . . CASSFRGATGELFF TGTGCCAGCAGTTTCCGGGGCGCCACCGGGGAGCTGTTTTTT
TRBJ1-6 TRBV7-9 . . CASSWGVDYNSPLHF TGTGCCAGCAGCTGGGGGGTTGACTATAATTCACCCCTCCACTTT